This T cell receptor beta chain was documented in a study of blood T cell repertoires in COVID-19. Study in general: There were acute and convalescent COVID-19 samples, and they came from the United States, Italy and Spain. PBMCs, B-cell-depleted T cells, or T cells provided the cDNA or gDNA that made up the material.

The repertoire was sequenced with immunoSEQ multiplex PCR; TCRdb's copy has only in-frame clones and lacks some. In the table there are 250,000 to 300,000 clones, approximately 91% of which are singletons. Trimming cost V 6 bases and J 0 bases; bases outside gene matches: 8. The CDR3 is 16 amino acids. Germline lookup yields CDR1 LNHDA and CDR2 SQIVND (reference sequence). This rearrangement joins TRBV19 to TRBJ1-5, with 7 bases identical to TRBD1. The sample consisted of PBMCs or T cells enriched from blood (not recorded which). The clonotype comes from a middle-aged woman with acute COVID-19. The CDR3 spells CASRAGQAYSNQPQHF. The CDR3 region has the DNA TGTGCCAGTAGGGCCGGACAGGCTTATAGCAATCAGCCCCAGCATTTT.